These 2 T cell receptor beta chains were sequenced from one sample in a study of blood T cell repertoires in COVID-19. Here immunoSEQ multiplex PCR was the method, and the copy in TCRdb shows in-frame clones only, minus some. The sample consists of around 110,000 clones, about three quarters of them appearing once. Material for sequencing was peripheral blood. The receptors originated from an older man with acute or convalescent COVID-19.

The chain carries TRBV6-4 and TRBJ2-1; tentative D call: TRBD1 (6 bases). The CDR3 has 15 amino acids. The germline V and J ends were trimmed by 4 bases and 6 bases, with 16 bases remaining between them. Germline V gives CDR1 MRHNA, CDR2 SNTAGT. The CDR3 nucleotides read TGTGCCAGCAGTGTCCAGGGGTCGGAGTTCAATGAGCAGTTCTTC. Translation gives CASSVQGSEFNEQFF.

CDR3 loop: CASSRTSGWSGELFF. CDR3 nucleotide sequence: TGTGCCAGCAGCCGGACTAGCGGGTGGTCCGGGGAGCTGTTTTTT. The rearrangement links TRBV6-6 to TRBJ2-2; 11 bases fit TRBD2. Per the germline V gene, CDR1 is MNHNY and CDR2 is SVGAGI (reference sequence). Unmatched junction bases numbered 6, after V lost 6 bases and J lost 6 bases. The CDR3 totals 15 residues.